This record looks at one T cell receptor beta chain sequence and its context. Its target is not known. V was trimmed by 5 bases and J by 4 bases, leaving 14 bases between them. The CDR3 is 15 amino acids. The germline gives CDR1 MNHEY, CDR2 SMNVEV (reference sequence). This sample is part of a study of shared clonotypes between healthy human individuals. Study-level findings and limits: Several donors shared 4.5% to 6.5% of their naive CD4 clonotypes. In having few donors, the study represented limited genetic and exposure-history diversity. Clonotype sharing among the donors was expected to vary with sequencing depth.

All donors were healthy HIV-negative adults lacking recent acute infections or vaccinations. Clones were read by immunoSEQ multiplex PCR, and TCRdb kept only the in-frame ones, dropping some. The sample includes roughly 2 million clones, more than 90% seen only once; the top ten take roughly 0.13%. The sample consisted of naive CD4+ T cells sorted from blood. Subset denoted: CD45RA+ positively selected. The receptor comes from a man in his late teens or twenties in good health. The genes are TRBV27 and TRBJ1-4, with unresolved D. The CDR3 here is CASSPSLVGNEKLFF. The CDR3 region has the DNA TGTGCCAGCAGTCCCTCCCTAGTTGGTAATGAAAAACTGTTTTTT.